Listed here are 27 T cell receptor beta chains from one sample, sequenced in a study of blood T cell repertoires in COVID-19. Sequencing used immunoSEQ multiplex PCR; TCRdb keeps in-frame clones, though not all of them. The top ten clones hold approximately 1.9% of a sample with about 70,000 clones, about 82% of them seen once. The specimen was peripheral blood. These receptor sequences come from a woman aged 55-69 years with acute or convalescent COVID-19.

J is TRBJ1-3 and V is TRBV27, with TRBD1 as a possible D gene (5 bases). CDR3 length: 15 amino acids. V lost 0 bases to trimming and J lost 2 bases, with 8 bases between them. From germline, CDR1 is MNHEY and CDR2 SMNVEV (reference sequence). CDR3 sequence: CASSLSSGAGNTIYF. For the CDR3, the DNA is TGTGCCAGCAGTTTATCGTCGGGGGCTGGAAACACCATATATTTT.

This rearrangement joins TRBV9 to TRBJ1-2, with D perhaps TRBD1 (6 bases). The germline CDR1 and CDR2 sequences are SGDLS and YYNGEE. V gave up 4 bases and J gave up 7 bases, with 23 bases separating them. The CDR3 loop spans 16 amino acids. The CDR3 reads CASSHNRGGRLAGYTF. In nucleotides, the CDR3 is TGTGCCAGCAGCCATAATCGGGGGGGCCGCTTAGCTGGCTACACCTTC. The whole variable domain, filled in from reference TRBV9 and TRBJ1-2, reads DSGVTQTPKHLITATGQRVTLRCSPRSGDLSVYWYQQSLDQGLQFLIQYYNGEERAKGNILERFSAQQFPDLHSELNLSSLELGDSALYFCASSHNRGGRLAGYTFGSGTRLTVV.

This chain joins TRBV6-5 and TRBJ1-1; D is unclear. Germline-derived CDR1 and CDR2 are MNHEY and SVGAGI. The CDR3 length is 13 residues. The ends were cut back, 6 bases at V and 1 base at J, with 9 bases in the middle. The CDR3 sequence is CASSLRENTEAFF. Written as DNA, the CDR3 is TGTGCCAGCAGCCTCCGGGAGAACACTGAAGCTTTCTTT.

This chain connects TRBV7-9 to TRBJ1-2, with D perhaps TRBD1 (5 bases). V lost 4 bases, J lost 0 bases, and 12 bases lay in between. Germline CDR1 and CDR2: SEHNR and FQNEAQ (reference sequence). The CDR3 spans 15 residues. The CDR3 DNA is TGTGCCAGCAGCTCCAGGGAGGTGACTAACTATGGCTACACCTTC. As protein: CASSSREVTNYGYTF.

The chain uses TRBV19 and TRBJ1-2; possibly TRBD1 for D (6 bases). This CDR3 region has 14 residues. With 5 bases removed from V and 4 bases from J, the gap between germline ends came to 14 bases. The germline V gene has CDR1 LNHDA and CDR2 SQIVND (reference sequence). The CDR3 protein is CASSPRGALYGYTF. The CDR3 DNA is TGTGCCAGTAGTCCTCGGGGGGCCCTCTATGGCTACACCTTC.

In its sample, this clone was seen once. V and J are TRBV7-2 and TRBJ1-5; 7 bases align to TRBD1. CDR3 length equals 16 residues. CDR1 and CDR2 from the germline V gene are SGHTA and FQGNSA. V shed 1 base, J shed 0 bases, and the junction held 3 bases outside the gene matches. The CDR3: CASSLGGQYSNQPQHF. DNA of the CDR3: TGTGCCAGCAGCTTAGGGGGACAGTATAGCAATCAGCCCCAGCATTTT.

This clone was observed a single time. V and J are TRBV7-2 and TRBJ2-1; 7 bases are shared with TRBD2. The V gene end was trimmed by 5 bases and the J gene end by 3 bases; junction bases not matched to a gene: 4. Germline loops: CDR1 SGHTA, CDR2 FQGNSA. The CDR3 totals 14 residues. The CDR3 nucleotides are TGTGCCAGCAGCGCGTCGGGAGGCTACAATGAGCAGTTCTTC. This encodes CASSASGGYNEQFF.

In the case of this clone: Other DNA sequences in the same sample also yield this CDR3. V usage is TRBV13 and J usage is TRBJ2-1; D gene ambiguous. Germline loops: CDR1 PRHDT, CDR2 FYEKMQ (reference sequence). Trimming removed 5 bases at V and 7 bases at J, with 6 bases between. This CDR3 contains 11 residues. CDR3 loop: CASSLLNEQFF. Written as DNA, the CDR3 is TGTGCCAGCAGCCTCTTGAATGAGCAGTTCTTC. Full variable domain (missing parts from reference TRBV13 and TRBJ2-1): AAGVIQSPRHLIKEKRETATLKCYPIPRHDTVYWYQQGPGQDPQFLISFYEKMQSDKGSIPDRFSAQQFSDYHSELNMSSLELGDSALYFCASSLLNEQFFGPGTRLTVL.

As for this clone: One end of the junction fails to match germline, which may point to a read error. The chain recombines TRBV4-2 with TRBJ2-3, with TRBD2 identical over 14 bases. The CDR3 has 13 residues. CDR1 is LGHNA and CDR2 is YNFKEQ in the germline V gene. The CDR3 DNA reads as TGTGCCAGCAGCCAAGAGAGGGGACTAGCGGGAGTTTTT. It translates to CASSQERGLAGVF.

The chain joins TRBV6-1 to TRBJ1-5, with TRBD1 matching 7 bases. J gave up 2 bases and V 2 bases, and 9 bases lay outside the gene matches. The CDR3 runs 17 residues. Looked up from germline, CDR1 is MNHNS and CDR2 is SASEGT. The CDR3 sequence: CASSESYGGGGNQPQHF. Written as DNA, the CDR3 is TGTGCCAGCAGTGAATCTTATGGAGGGGGCGGCAATCAGCCCCAGCATTTT.

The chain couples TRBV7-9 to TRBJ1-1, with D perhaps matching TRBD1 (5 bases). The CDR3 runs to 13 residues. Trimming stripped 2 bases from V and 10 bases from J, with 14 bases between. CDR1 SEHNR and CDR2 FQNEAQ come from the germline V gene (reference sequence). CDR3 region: CASSLSGNQGAFF. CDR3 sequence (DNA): TGTGCCAGCAGCTTATCCGGAAACCAGGGAGCTTTCTTT.

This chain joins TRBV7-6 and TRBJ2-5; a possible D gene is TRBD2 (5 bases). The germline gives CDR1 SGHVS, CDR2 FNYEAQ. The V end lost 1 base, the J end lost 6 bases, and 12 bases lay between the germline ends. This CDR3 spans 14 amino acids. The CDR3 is CASSLGEGRKTQYF. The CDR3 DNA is TGTGCCAGCAGCTTAGGGGAAGGGAGAAAGACCCAGTACTTC.

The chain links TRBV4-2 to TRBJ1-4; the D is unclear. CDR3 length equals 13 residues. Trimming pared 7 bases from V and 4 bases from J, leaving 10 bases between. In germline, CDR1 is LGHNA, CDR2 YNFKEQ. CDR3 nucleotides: TGTGCCAGCACGGGAGGAATTAATGAAAAACTGTTTTTT. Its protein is CASTGGINEKLFF.

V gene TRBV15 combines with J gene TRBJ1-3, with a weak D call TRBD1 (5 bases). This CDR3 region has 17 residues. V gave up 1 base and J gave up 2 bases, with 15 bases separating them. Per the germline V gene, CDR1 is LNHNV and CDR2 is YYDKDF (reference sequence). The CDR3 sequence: CATSRGVIGGAGNTIYF. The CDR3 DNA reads TGTGCCACCAGCAGAGGTGTCATAGGAGGGGCTGGAAACACCATATATTTT. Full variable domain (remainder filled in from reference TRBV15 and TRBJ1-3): DAMVIQNPRYQVTQFGKPVTLSCSQTLNHNVMYWYQQKSSQAPKLLFHYYDKDFNNEADTPDNFQSRRPNTSFCFLDIRSPGLGDTAMYLCATSRGVIGGAGNTIYFGEGSWLTVV.

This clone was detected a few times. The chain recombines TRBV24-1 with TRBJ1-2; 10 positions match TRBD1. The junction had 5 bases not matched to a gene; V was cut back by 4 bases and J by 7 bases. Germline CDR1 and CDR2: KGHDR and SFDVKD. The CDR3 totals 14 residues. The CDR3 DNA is TGTGCCACCAGTGAACCGGGACAGGGGTTTGGCTACACCTTC. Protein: CATSEPGQGFGYTF.

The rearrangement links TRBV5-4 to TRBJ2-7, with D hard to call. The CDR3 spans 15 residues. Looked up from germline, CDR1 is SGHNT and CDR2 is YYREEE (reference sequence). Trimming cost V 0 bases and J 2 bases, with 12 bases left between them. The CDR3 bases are TGTGCCAGCAGCTTGGAGTCTTATAGCACCTACGAGCAGTACTTC. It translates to CASSLESYSTYEQYF. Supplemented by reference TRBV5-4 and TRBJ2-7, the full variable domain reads ETGVTQSPTHLIKTRGQQVTLRCSSQSGHNTVSWYQQALGQGPQFIFQYYREEENGRGNFPPRFSGLQFPNYSSELNVNALELDDSALYLCASSLESYSTYEQYFGPGTRLTVT.

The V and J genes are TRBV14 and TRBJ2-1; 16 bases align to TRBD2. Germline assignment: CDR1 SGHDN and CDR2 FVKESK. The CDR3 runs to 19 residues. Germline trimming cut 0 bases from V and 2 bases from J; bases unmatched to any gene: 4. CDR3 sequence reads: CASSQDFGTSGRAYNEQFF. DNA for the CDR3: TGTGCCAGCAGCCAAGATTTCGGGACTAGCGGGAGGGCCTACAATGAGCAGTTCTTC.

Written as DNA, the CDR3 is TGTGCCACCAGTGAGACTAGCGGGGGCACCACCGGGGAGCTGTTTTTT. This encodes CATSETSGGTTGELFF. This chain joins TRBV24-1 and TRBJ2-2, with 12 bases lining up with TRBD2. V gave up 4 bases and J gave up 4 bases; unmatched junction bases: 3. This CDR3 is 16 amino acids long. The germline gives CDR1 KGHDR, CDR2 SFDVKD.

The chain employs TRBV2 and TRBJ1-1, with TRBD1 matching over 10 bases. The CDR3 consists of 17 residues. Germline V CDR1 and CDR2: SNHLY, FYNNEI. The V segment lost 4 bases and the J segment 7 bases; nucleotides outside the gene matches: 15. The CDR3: CASSGPGTGVTADEAFF. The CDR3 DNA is TGTGCCAGCAGTGGCCCGGGGACAGGGGTGACTGCGGATGAAGCTTTCTTT.

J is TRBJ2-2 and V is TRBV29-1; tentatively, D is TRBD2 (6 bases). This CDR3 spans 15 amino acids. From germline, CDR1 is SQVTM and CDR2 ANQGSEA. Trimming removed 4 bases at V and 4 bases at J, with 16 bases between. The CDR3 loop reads CSVGLNGGPTGELFF. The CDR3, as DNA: TGCAGCGTTGGGTTGAATGGAGGGCCCACCGGGGAGCTGTTTTTT.

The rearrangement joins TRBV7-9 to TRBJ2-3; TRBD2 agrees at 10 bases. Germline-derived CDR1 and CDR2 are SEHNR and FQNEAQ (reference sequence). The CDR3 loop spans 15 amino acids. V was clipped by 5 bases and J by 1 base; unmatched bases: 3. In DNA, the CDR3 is TGTGCCAGCAGCCCCGGGACTAGCGGCACAGATACGCAGTATTTT. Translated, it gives CASSPGTSGTDTQYF.

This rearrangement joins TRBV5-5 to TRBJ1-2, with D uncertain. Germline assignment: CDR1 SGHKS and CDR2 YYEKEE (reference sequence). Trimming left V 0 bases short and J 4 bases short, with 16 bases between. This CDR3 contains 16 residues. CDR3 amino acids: CASSLALQAHSYGYTF. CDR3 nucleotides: TGTGCCAGCAGCTTGGCGCTTCAGGCCCATAGCTATGGCTACACCTTC.

CDR3 sequence (DNA): TGTGCCAGCAGCCTTCAGGGGTTGCATGGCTACACCTTC. It encodes CASSLQGLHGYTF. The chain employs TRBV5-4 and TRBJ1-2, with TRBD1 as a possible D gene (6 bases). The germline V gene has CDR1 SGHNT and CDR2 YYREEE (reference sequence). This CDR3 contains 13 residues. The germline V and J ends were trimmed by 4 bases and 6 bases, with 13 bases remaining between them.

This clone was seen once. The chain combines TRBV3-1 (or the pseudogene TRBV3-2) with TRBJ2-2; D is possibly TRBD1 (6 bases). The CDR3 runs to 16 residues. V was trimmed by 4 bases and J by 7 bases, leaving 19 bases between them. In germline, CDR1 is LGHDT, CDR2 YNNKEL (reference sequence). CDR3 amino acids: CASSLAGAGAVGELFF. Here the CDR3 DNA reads TGTGCCAGCAGCCTAGCAGGGGCAGGGGCGGTCGGGGAGCTGTTTTTT.

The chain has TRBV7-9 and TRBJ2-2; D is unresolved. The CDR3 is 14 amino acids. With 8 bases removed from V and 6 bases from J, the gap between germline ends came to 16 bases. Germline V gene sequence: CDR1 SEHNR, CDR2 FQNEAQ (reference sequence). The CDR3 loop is CASERGDWAGELFF. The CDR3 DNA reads TGTGCCAGCGAGCGAGGAGACTGGGCCGGGGAGCTGTTTTTT.

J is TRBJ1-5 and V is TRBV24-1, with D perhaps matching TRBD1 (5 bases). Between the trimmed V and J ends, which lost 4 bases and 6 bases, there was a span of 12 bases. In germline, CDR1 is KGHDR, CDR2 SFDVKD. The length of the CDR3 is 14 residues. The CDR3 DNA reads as TGTGCCACCAGTGACTACCAGGACACTCAGCCCCAGCATTTT. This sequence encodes CATSDYQDTQPQHF.

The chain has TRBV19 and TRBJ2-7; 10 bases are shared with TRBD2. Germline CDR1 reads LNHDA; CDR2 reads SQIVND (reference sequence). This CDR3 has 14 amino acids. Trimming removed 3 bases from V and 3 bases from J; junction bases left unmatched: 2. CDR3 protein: CASSMSGRDYEQYF. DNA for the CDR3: TGTGCCAGTAGTATGAGCGGGAGGGACTACGAGCAGTACTTC.